The clone carrying this T cell receptor beta chain was recorded a few times. Its antigen is undetermined. Trimming shortened V by 2 bases and J by 3 bases, and 13 bases separated the two germline ends. Germline CDR1 SEHNR, CDR2 FQNEAQ (reference sequence). CDR3 length: 16 amino acids. This entry belongs to a study of cytomegalovirus exposure and HLA in healthy donors. Study-level background: Of all 380 or so donors who were genotyped, 75% to 90% belonged to the Caucasian-associated ancestry cluster. Study-wide results and limits: TCR beta V- and J-gene trimming, according to a later analysis, was linked to a missense DCLRE1C variant. Immune exposure was documented only through CMV serostatus.

Whereas donors were nominally healthy upon sampling, unrecorded immune exposures were probable. Use of 60 Vbeta and 13 Jbeta primers characterized the PCR. Clones were read by immunoSEQ multiplex PCR, and TCRdb kept only the in-frame ones, dropping some. The table has about 180,000 clones, around four fifths seen once. The rearrangement joins TRBV7-9 to TRBJ1-4; a possible D gene is TRBD1 (6 bases). Material for sequencing was PBMCs. This receptor was taken from a man aged 18 to 35 in good health and CMV-seronegative. The CDR3 reads CASSLKVTGANEKLFF. CDR3 nucleotide sequence: TGTGCCAGCAGCTTAAAAGTGACAGGAGCTAATGAAAAACTGTTTTTT. Filled out from reference TRBV7-9 and TRBJ1-4, the complete variable domain reads DTGVSQNPRHKITKRGQNVTFRCDPISEHNRLYWYRQTLGQGPEFLTYFQNEAQLEKSRLLSDRFSAERPKGSFSTLEIQRTEQGDSAMYLCASSLKVTGANEKLFFGSGTQLSVL.